The clone carrying this TCR beta chain was found many times. TCRdb re-called the 5' RACE reads through MiXCR, storing one row per CDR3 protein. The table lists under 70,000 distinct CDR3 sequences, 2.5% to 4% of them singletons. The source of the sample is a study of neurological immune-mediated disorders. Unmatched junction bases numbered 7, after V lost 2 bases and J lost 6 bases. The CDR3 is 14 residues long. Per germline, CDR1 DFQATT and CDR2 SNEGSKA (reference sequence). This sequence was found in a woman in her forties or fifties with multiple sclerosis. Source material: PBMCs. This sequence joins TRBV20-1 and TRBJ1-2, with 9 bases matching TRBD1. The CDR3 DNA reads as TGCAGTGCTAGACCACAGGGGGCGCGGGATGGCTACACCTTC. Amino acid sequence: CSARPQGARDGYTF.